This T cell receptor (beta chain) was found in a study of shared T cell receptors in the human thymus. Germline V gene data show CDR1 as SGHTS and CDR2 as YDEGEE. V was pared by 4 bases and J by 3 bases, with 15 bases of the junction left unmatched. The CDR3 contains 19 residues. TCRdb keeps only in-frame clones here, not all; method: immunoSEQ multiplex PCR. This table has some 700,000 clones, approximately 85% appearing once. These same data were also listed under a study on human thymus T cells. From that second work: Among thymic and blood repertoires, usage of V and J genes appeared biased.

Specimen: thymocytes. V is TRBV5-8 and J is TRBJ1-4; 10 bases line up with TRBD1. The TCR was taken from a girl younger than two with a congenital heart defect. The CDR3 sequence is CASSPRQGARVRANEKLFF. The CDR3 DNA sequence: TGTGCCAGCAGCCCTAGACAGGGGGCCAGAGTTAGGGCTAATGAAAAACTGTTTTTT.